This T cell receptor (beta chain) is drawn from a study of T-cell memory formation after mild COVID-19. Findings and caveats of the study: Later expanders leaned CD4+, whereas day 15 to 85 contracting clones were balanced CD4/CD8. Confirmation was lacking for SARS-CoV-2 specificity of second-wave clones that peaked on day 37.

TCRdb fed the 5' RACE reads into MiXCR, producing one record per CDR3 protein. The sample includes roughly 320,000 distinct CDR3 sequences, around 27% of them seen just once. CDR3 length equals 16 residues. Germline V gene data show CDR1 as SGHRS and CDR2 as YFSETQ. Germline trimming cut 0 bases from V and 9 bases from J; bases unmatched to any gene: 7. This clonotype turned up a few times. Its target is unknown. The chain joins TRBV5-1 to TRBJ2-1; 12 bases are shared with TRBD2. Sequences were obtained from PBMCs or a T cell subset sorted from them (not recorded which). The receptor was derived from an adult woman who had mild COVID-19 (a few samples of this study predate the infection). Cell type and time point are not known. For the CDR3, the DNA is TGCGCCAGCAGCTTGGCACTAGCGGGGGGACGGAGTGAGCAGTTCTTC. Its translation: CASSLALAGGRSEQFF.